This TCR beta chain was identified during a study of vaccination and CD4 T cells after COVID-19. Treatment defined: roughly nine-day PBMC culture with coronavirus spike peptide pools or control peptides (ViraFEST assay). Unexposed donor CD4+ T cells predated the COVID-19 pandemic, collected 2011-2018. The V and J ends lost 6 bases and 3 bases respectively, with 12 bases between them. The CDR3 contains 14 residues. Germline CDR1 reads MDHEN; CDR2 reads SYDVKM. This clonotype was seen a few times. No antigen is known for it. An Oncomine TCR Beta short-read assay was used to sequence the DNA from cultured CD4+ T cells. Once CD4+ T cells had been cultured, genomic DNA was extracted from them. TCRdb fed the PCR reads into MiXCR, producing one record per CDR3 protein. This sample has 8,000 to 9,500 distinct CDR3 sequences, with approximately 34% found just once.

Sequencing was carried out using CD4+ T cells from blood, cultured in vitro. The chain uses TRBV28 and TRBJ1-5; unclear D gene. This clonotype originated in a human donor in good health. The CDR3 spells CASSPASYNQPQHF. CDR3 in DNA: TGTGCCAGCAGCCCCGCGTCGTACAATCAGCCCCAGCATTTT. The whole variable domain, remainder taken from reference TRBV28 and TRBJ1-5, is DVKVTQSSRYLVKRTGEKVFLECVQDMDHENMFWYRQDPGLGLRLIYFSYDVKMKEKGDIPEGYSVSREKKERFSLILESASTNQTSMYLCASSPASYNQPQHFGDGTRLSIL.